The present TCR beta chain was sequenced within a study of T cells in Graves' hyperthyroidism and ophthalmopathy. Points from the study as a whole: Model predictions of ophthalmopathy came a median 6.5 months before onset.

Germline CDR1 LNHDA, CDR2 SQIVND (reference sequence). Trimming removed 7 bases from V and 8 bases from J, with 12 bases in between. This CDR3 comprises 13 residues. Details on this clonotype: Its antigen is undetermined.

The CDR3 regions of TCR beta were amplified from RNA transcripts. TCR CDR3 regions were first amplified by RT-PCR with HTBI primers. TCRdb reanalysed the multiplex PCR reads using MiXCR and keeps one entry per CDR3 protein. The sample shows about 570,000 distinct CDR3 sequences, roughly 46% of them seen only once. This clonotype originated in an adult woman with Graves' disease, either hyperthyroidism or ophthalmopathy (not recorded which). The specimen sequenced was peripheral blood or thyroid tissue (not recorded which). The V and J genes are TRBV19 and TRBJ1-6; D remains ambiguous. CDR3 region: CASMKAEDSPLHF. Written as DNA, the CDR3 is TGTGCCAGTATGAAGGCCGAGGATTCACCCCTCCACTTT.